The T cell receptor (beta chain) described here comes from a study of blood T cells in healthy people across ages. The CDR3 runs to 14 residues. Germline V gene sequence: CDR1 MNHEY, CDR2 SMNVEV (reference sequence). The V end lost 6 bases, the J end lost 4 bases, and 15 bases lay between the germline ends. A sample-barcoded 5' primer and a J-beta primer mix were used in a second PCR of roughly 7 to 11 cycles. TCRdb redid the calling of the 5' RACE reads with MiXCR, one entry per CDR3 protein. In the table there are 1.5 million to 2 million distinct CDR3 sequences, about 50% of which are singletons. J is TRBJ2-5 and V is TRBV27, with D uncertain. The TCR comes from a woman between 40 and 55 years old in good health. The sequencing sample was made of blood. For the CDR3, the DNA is TGTGCCAGCAGCGCGACTCGGCCAAGAGAGACCCAGTACTTC. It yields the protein CASSATRPRETQYF.